Each of the 20 T cell receptor beta chains below was sequenced from the same sample in a study of cytomegalovirus exposure and HLA in healthy donors. Primers for the PCR totalled 60 Vbeta and 13 Jbeta. TCRdb's copy holds only in-frame clones and misses some; the assay was immunoSEQ multiplex PCR. The repertoire holds fewer than 150,000 clones, with roughly 71% as singletons. Sequencing input: PBMCs. Receptors originate from a man between 18 and 29 years old in good health and CMV-seropositive.

The genes are TRBV7-2 and TRBJ2-2; D perhaps matches TRBD2 (5 bases). The CDR3 contains 13 residues. The V end lost 8 bases, the J end lost 6 bases, and 13 bases lay between the germline ends. Germline values: CDR1 SGHTA, CDR2 FQGNSA. CDR3 sequence: CASSLRVPGELFF. The CDR3 region has the DNA TGTGCCAGCTCCCTGAGGGTTCCCGGGGAGCTGTTTTTT.

This chain uses TRBV6-4 with TRBJ2-1; possibly TRBD1 for D (5 bases). Germline V gene sequence: CDR1 MRHNA, CDR2 SNTAGT. Trimming shortened V by 3 bases and J by 4 bases, and 10 bases separated the two germline ends. This CDR3 comprises 14 residues. The CDR3 DNA follows: TGTGCCAGCAGTGAAGGGGCTGAGTACAATGAGCAGTTCTTC. This translates into CASSEGAEYNEQFF.

The chain uses TRBV6-6 and TRBJ1-6; D not resolved. Germline V gives CDR1 MNHNY, CDR2 SVGAGI (reference sequence). There are 12 residues in the CDR3. V lost 8 bases to trimming and J lost 5 bases, with 7 bases between them. The CDR3 nucleotides read TGTGCCAGCTGCCGGGATAATTCACCCCTCCACTTT. Its translation: CASCRDNSPLHF.

The CDR3 here is CASSLYGDRVGYGYTF. CDR3 coding DNA: TGTGCCAGCAGTTTATATGGGGACAGGGTGGGCTATGGCTACACCTTC. J is TRBJ1-2 and V is TRBV28; 9 positions match TRBD1. The J segment lost 4 bases and the V segment lost 1 base, leaving 7 bases of the junction unmatched. The germline V gene encodes CDR1 MDHEN and CDR2 SYDVKM. The CDR3 is made up of 16 amino acids.

This chain uses TRBV7-9 with TRBJ1-2, with 8 bases identical to TRBD1. Trimming at V came to 4 bases and at J to 8 bases, leaving 24 bases not matched to a gene. CDR3 size: 19 residues. CDR1 and CDR2 (germline): SEHNR, FQNEAQ (reference sequence). CDR3 amino acids: CASSSPLGRGPQDQGGYTF. The CDR3 DNA sequence: TGTGCCAGCAGCTCCCCCCTCGGCAGGGGGCCCCAAGATCAAGGGGGCTACACCTTC.

This rearrangement joins TRBV27 to TRBJ2-3; TRBD1 matches at 7 bases. Trimming cost V 4 bases and J 1 base; bases outside gene matches: 5. CDR1 and CDR2 from the germline V gene are MNHEY and SMNVEV (reference sequence). This CDR3 has 15 residues. The CDR3 bases are TGTGCCAGCAGTTCGAGGACAGGACGCACAGATACGCAGTATTTT. Protein: CASSSRTGRTDTQYF.

The genes are TRBV6-1 and TRBJ1-1; a possible D gene is TRBD1 (6 bases). The CDR3 covers 13 residues. In germline, CDR1 is MNHNS, CDR2 SASEGT. Trimming removed 8 bases at V and 2 bases at J, with 12 bases between. CDR3 nucleotide sequence: TGTGCCAGCGTGAGGGGACACAACACTGAAGCTTTCTTT. It translates to CASVRGHNTEAFF.

The chain has TRBV27 and TRBJ1-1, with a weak D call TRBD1 (6 bases). V lost 0 bases to trimming and J lost 5 bases, with 16 bases between them. CDR1 is MNHEY, CDR2 SMNVEV, per germline (reference sequence). The CDR3 runs to 16 residues. The DNA for the CDR3 is TGTGCCAGCAGTTTATCGGGGCCAGGGGTTTGGACTGAAGCTTTCTTT. This sequence encodes CASSLSGPGVWTEAFF.

V gene TRBV4-1 combines with J gene TRBJ1-5, with a weak D call TRBD1 (6 bases). Germline CDR1 and CDR2: MGHRA and YSYEKL. Trimming took off 4 bases at V and 3 bases at J, with 10 bases between the two ends. This CDR3 has 14 residues. The CDR3 is CASSPSGANQPQHF. CDR3 coding DNA: TGCGCCAGCAGCCCCTCAGGGGCCAATCAGCCCCAGCATTTT.

The chain is built from TRBV9 and TRBJ2-3; TRBD1 matches 10 bases. V lost 2 bases and J lost 6; bases outside the gene matches: 3. CDR3 size: 14 residues. Germline-derived CDR1 and CDR2 are SGDLS and YYNGEE. The CDR3 sequence: CASSVDRGRDTQYF. CDR3 DNA: TGTGCCAGCAGCGTCGACAGGGGGCGGGATACGCAGTATTTT.

V and J are TRBV10-3 and TRBJ2-6; no reliable D call. Germline values: CDR1 ENHRY, CDR2 SYGVKD. Trimming took 7 bases from V and 0 from J, leaving 13 bases between them. This CDR3 comprises 16 residues. The chain's CDR3 is CAIMAGLNSGANVLTF. In DNA form, the CDR3 reads TGTGCCATCATGGCAGGCCTAAACTCTGGGGCCAACGTCCTGACTTTC.

This clone was detected a few times. V is TRBV19 and J is TRBJ1-1; no definite D call. The V and J ends lost 6 bases and 0 bases respectively, with 11 bases between them. The CDR3 has 14 residues. Germline V gives CDR1 LNHDA, CDR2 SQIVND (reference sequence). The CDR3 loop is CASRRLEVNTEAFF. CDR3 DNA sequence: TGTGCCAGTAGGCGCCTGGAGGTGAACACTGAAGCTTTCTTT. The full variable domain, in which reference TRBV19 and TRBJ1-1 provide the parts outside the CDR3, is DGGITQSPKYLFRKEGQNVTLSCEQNLNHDAMYWYRQDPGQGLRLIYYSQIVNDFQKGDIAEGYSVSREKKESFPLTVTSAQKNPTAFYLCASRRLEVNTEAFFGQGTRLTVV.

The chain combines TRBV20-1 with TRBJ1-1; maybe TRBD1 (5 bases). This CDR3 contains 10 residues. CDR1 is DFQATT and CDR2 is SNEGSKA in the germline V gene (reference sequence). The V end was cut by 6 bases, the J end by 11 bases, with 13 bases between. The CDR3 here is CSALSGRAFF. In DNA, the CDR3 is TGCAGTGCCCTCTCAGGGCGGGCTTTCTTT.

The chain recombines TRBV11-3 with TRBJ2-2; a possible D gene is TRBD2 (6 bases). Germline V gene lookup returns CDR1 SGHNT and CDR2 YENEEA. Between the trimmed V and J ends, which lost 5 bases and 5 bases, there was a span of 9 bases. The CDR3 is made up of 13 amino acids. CDR3 sequence reads: CASSTGGTGELFF. CDR3 bases: TGTGCCAGCAGCACAGGAGGGACCGGGGAGCTGTTTTTT.

In its sample, this clone was seen a few times. The chain combines TRBV4-2 with TRBJ2-3, with D perhaps matching TRBD2 (5 bases). The CDR3 extends over 16 amino acids. Trimming cost V 4 bases and J 3 bases, with 17 bases left between them. CDR1 is LGHNA, CDR2 YNFKEQ, per germline. For the CDR3, the DNA is TGTGCCAGCAGCCTGGAGGTAGCGATTGGTACAGATACGCAGTATTTT. Amino acids: CASSLEVAIGTDTQYF.

The chain carries TRBV5-1 and TRBJ2-2; perhaps TRBD2 as D (6 bases). The V and J ends lost 3 bases and 6 bases respectively, with 18 bases between them. Germline CDR1 SGHRS, CDR2 YFSETQ. The CDR3 consists of 16 residues. For the CDR3, the DNA is TGCGCCAGCAGCTGGGGGGTGATAAGGGCGCCCGGGGAGCTGTTTTTT. Its translation: CASSWGVIRAPGELFF. Filled out from reference TRBV5-1 and TRBJ2-2, the complete variable domain reads KAGVTQTPRYLIKTRGQQVTLSCSPISGHRSVSWYQQTPGQGLQFLFEYFSETQRNKGNFPGRFSGRQFSNSRSEMNVSTLELGDSALYLCASSWGVIRAPGELFFGEGSRLTVL.

This clone was picked up a small number of times. The chain combines TRBV6-1 with TRBJ1-6; D is possibly TRBD1 (5 bases). Germline V lookup: CDR1 MNHNS, CDR2 SASEGT. Trimming pared 8 bases from V and 7 bases from J, leaving 12 bases between. The CDR3 extends over 13 amino acids. This CDR3 is CASGNGGNSPLHF. In DNA, the CDR3 is TGTGCCAGCGGGAACGGGGGAAATTCACCCCTCCACTTT.

V is TRBV28 and J is TRBJ1-1, with TRBD1 identical over 7 bases. Per germline, CDR1 MDHEN and CDR2 SYDVKM. J was trimmed by 2 bases and V by 5 bases; bases with no gene match: 8. The CDR3 runs to 15 residues. The CDR3 is CASSPVGTANTEAFF. The CDR3 nucleotides read TGTGCCAGCAGTCCCGTCGGGACAGCCAACACTGAAGCTTTCTTT.

The chain recombines TRBV29-1 with TRBJ1-2; 9 bases fit TRBD1. CDR1 SQVTM and CDR2 ANQGSEA come from the germline V gene. The CDR3 loop spans 14 amino acids. J lost 4 bases, V lost 4 bases, and 7 bases had no gene match. CDR3 sequence reads: CSVVTGQGTYGYTF. As DNA, the CDR3 is TGCAGCGTTGTCACGGGACAGGGAACCTATGGCTACACCTTC. Looking up the rest from reference TRBV29-1 and TRBJ1-2 gives the full variable domain: SAVISQKPSRDICQRGTSLTIQCQVDSQVTMMFWYRQQPGQSLTLIATANQGSEATYESGFVIDKFPISRPNLTFSTLTVSNMSPEDSSIYLCSVVTGQGTYGYTFGSGTRLTVV.

V gene TRBV7-2 combines with J gene TRBJ1-4; D is perhaps TRBD1 (5 bases). The germline CDR1 and CDR2 sequences are SGHTA and FQGNSA. V was pared by 8 bases and J by 6 bases, with 16 bases between. The CDR3 consists of 14 residues. CDR3 sequence: CASGGAGRHEKLFF. The CDR3 nucleotides are TGTGCCAGCGGAGGGGCGGGACGACATGAAAAACTGTTTTTT.